This is a list of T cell receptor beta chains from one sample in a study of CD8+ T cells in alopecia areata. TCRdb's table, derived via immunoSEQ multiplex PCR, lists solely in-frame clones and lacks some. The top ten hold roughly 18% of the sample, which has around 100,000 clones, about 44% seen once. Sequencing used CD8+ T cells sorted from blood, obtained at week 24, from a patient treated with tofacitinib. These receptors all come from a human donor with alopecia areata. CDR3s include the opening cysteine and the closing phenylalanine or tryptophan. A D gene is named only where the DNA matches it firmly. The size entry is marked missing in some rows and otherwise reads once, few, many or a size class.

DNA | CDR3 | D | J | V | size
TGCAGCGTTTTCGGGATGAGCTCCTACGAGCAGTACTTC | CSVFGMSSYEQYF | . | TRBJ2-7 | TRBV29-1 | .
TGTGCCACCAGCGAAGGCACTGAAGCTTTCTTT | CATSEGTEAFF | . | TRBJ1-1 | TRBV15 | once
TGTGCCAGCAGCTTACGCCGAGCGGGATTATTTAATGAGCAGTTCTTC | CASSLRRAGLFNEQFF | TRBD2 | TRBJ2-1 | TRBV11-1 | .
TGTGCCAGCAGCTCGGGACTAGCGGGAGAGAATGAGCAGTTCTTC | CASSSGLAGENEQFF | TRBD2 | TRBJ2-1 | TRBV5-6 | .
TGTGCCACCAGCAGAGTTCCATCTAGCGGGAGGGCCAGGTCCTACGAGCAGTACTTC | CATSRVPSSGRARSYEQYF | TRBD2 | TRBJ2-7 | TRBV15 | .
TGTGCCAGCAGTGACGGTTACGGACTAGCCAAAAACATTCAGTACTTC | CASSDGYGLAKNIQYF | . | TRBJ2-4 | TRBV5-6 | once
TGCGCCAGCAGCCAAGCGCGGCTAGCGGGGACCGAGCAGTACTTC | CASSQARLAGTEQYF | TRBD2 | TRBJ2-7 | TRBV4-3 | .
TGCAGCGCTCGATTTGGCGTACCCTCAAACTATGGCTACACCTTC | CSARFGVPSNYGYTF | . | TRBJ1-2 | TRBV29-1 | few
TGTGCCAGCAGTACCATTAGGGGCCACGAGCAGTACTTC | CASSTIRGHEQYF | . | TRBJ2-7 | TRBV27 | .
TGCGCCAGCAGCTTGGTACTAGCGGGAGGGCCTTCTCGCAATGAGCAGTTCTTC | CASSLVLAGGPSRNEQFF | TRBD2 | TRBJ2-1 | TRBV5-1 | .
TGCGCCAGCAGCTTGAGCGGCGGAGCAGCGCTTTTTGATACGCAGTATTTT | CASSLSGGAALFDTQYF | . | TRBJ2-3 | TRBV5-1 | .
TGTGCCAGCAGCTCCGGGACAGATTTAAACATTCAGTACTTC | CASSSGTDLNIQYF | TRBD1 | TRBJ2-4 | TRBV7-8 | .
TGCGCCAGCAGCCAAGATTTAGAACAGCCCTACTATGGCTACACCTTC | CASSQDLEQPYYGYTF | . | TRBJ1-2 | TRBV4-1 | .
TGCGCCAGCAGCTACGGGACTAGCGGAATTCTCCGGGAGACCCAGTACTTC | CASSYGTSGILRETQYF | TRBD2 | TRBJ2-5 | TRBV4-1 | .
TGTGCCAGTAGTATCCGGGACAGGGCCTACGAGCAGTACTTC | CASSIRDRAYEQYF | TRBD1 | TRBJ2-7 | TRBV19 | .
TGTGCCAGCACCACGGGGGAGTCAGAATATTACGAGCAGTACTTC | CASTTGESEYYEQYF | . | TRBJ2-7 | TRBV7-9 | .
TGTGCCAGCAGCCGAGACCACTCCTACGAGCAGTACTTC | CASSRDHSYEQYF | . | TRBJ2-7 | TRBV14 | .
TGTGCCAGCAGCGTAGGGGTGATAGCGGGAGACGAGCAGTACTTC | CASSVGVIAGDEQYF | TRBD2 | TRBJ2-7 | TRBV9 | few
TGTGCCAGCAGCGCCCGTAGCGGGAGGACCACAGATACGCAGTATTTT | CASSARSGRTTDTQYF | TRBD2 | TRBJ2-3 | TRBV9 | .
TGTGCCAGAGAAACAGGACTAGCGCAGTTCTTC | CARETGLAQFF | TRBD2 | TRBJ2-1 | TRBV14 | few
TGTGCCAGCGACGTAAGCACAGATACGCAGTATTTT | CASDVSTDTQYF | . | TRBJ2-3 | TRBV7-9 | .
TGCAGCGTTGAAGATGGCCAGAGCTACGAGCAGTACTTC | CSVEDGQSYEQYF | . | TRBJ2-7 | TRBV29-1 | .
TGTGCCAGCAGCCCTACATACTACGAGCAGTACTTC | CASSPTYYEQYF | . | TRBJ2-7 | TRBV7-9 | .
TGTGCCAGCAGCTCCAGCAGATTTCGTCTGGGGAACACTGAAGCTTTCTTT | CASSSSRFRLGNTEAFF | . | TRBJ1-1 | TRBV5-6 | .
TGTGCCAGCAGTGTTAGTAGCGGTACTGAGCAGTTCTTC | CASSVSSGTEQFF | . | TRBJ2-1 | TRBV7-2 | .
TGCGCCAGCAGCCAACAGCGGAGCCAAGAGACCCAGTACTTC | CASSQQRSQETQYF | . | TRBJ2-5 | TRBV4-1 | .
TGCAGCGTTGTAGTCGCGGCTAGCACAGATACGCAGTATTTT | CSVVVAASTDTQYF | . | TRBJ2-3 | TRBV29-1 | .
TGTGCCAGCAGCTCAACCGGTGACAGGGAGCTTAGGGCCCAGTACTTC | CASSSTGDRELRAQYF | TRBD1 | TRBJ2-5 | TRBV11-2 | .
TGCAGCGTCTGGACAGGGAGTGGTAGTTACGAGCAGTACTTC | CSVWTGSGSYEQYF | TRBD1 | TRBJ2-7 | TRBV29-1 | .
TGTGCCAGCAGCTTGGGCCCCGGCCGGGGGGAAAAACTGTTTTTT | CASSLGPGRGEKLFF | . | TRBJ1-4 | TRBV7-9 | .
TGTGCCAGCAGCTACGGGACTAGCCGGTATGAGCAGTTCTTC | CASSYGTSRYEQFF | TRBD2 | TRBJ2-1 | TRBV11-2 | .
TGTGCCAGCAGCGTTCGAGATACGCAGTATTTT | CASSVRDTQYF | . | TRBJ2-3 | TRBV9 | .
TGTGCCAGCAGACAAACAGGGGGCTTAGATACGCAGTATTTT | CASRQTGGLDTQYF | TRBD1 | TRBJ2-3 | TRBV6-5 | few
TGTGCCAGCAGCTTAGTATTGCCGGTGGTAGCGGGAGAAAATGAGCAGTTCTTC | CASSLVLPVVAGENEQFF | TRBD2 | TRBJ2-1 | TRBV7-8 | .
TGTGCCAGTAGCCCCACCACCCGACGTTGGGCTAACTATGGCTACACCTTC | CASSPTTRRWANYGYTF | . | TRBJ1-2 | TRBV19 | .
TGTGCCAGCAGTTTGGCCGGATACAACCTGGCGAACACCGGGGAGCTGTTTTTT | CASSLAGYNLANTGELFF | . | TRBJ2-2 | TRBV27 | medium-sized
TGCAGCGCACTCGGAGGGGTGTATGAGCAGCTCTTC | CSALGGVYEQLF | . | TRBJ2-1 | TRBV29-1 | .
TGTGCCCTAACAGGCCACGAGCAGTACTTC | CALTGHEQYF | . | TRBJ2-7 | TRBV19 | .
TGTGCCAGCAGCGCGCGGGGGGTCTACGAGCAGTACTTC | CASSARGVYEQYF | TRBD2 | TRBJ2-7 | TRBV9 | .
TGCAGCGGGGGGACAGAGAACACCGGGGAGCTGTTTTTT | CSGGTENTGELFF | TRBD1 | TRBJ2-2 | TRBV29-1 | .
TGTGCCAGCCACCCGGGACAGGGGAACACTGAAGCTTTCTTT | CASHPGQGNTEAFF | TRBD1 | TRBJ1-1 | TRBV7-9 | few
TGTGCCAGCAGCCAAGGGGCGGGAGGTGGCTACGAGCAGTACTTC | CASSQGAGGGYEQYF | TRBD2 | TRBJ2-7 | TRBV4-2 | .
TGCGGGAAGCAGGGGTACTATGGCTACACCTTC | CGKQGYYGYTF | . | TRBJ1-2 | TRBV20-1 | .